This TCR beta chain is from a study of cytomegalovirus exposure and HLA in healthy donors. Primers for the PCR totalled 60 Vbeta and 13 Jbeta. Assay: immunoSEQ multiplex PCR; the TCRdb copy retains only in-frame clones and omits some. This sample has some 120,000 clones; 7% to 9.5% occur once, and the top ten carry around 6%. Broader study findings: In a later analysis, CMV-associated beta chains were mostly HLA-associated, it appeared.

This clone showed up just a few times. Its antigen is not identified. Germline V gene lookup returns CDR1 MGHRA and CDR2 YSYEKL. V lost 5 bases, J lost 6 bases, and 14 bases lay in between. The CDR3 extends over 14 amino acids. Each donor was healthy, and each was a bone marrow donor. This receptor was taken from a woman aged 35 to 49 in good health and CMV-seropositive. The gene calls are TRBV4-1 and TRBJ2-1; no definite D call. The sample comprised PBMCs. CDR3 sequence reads: CASSLQSQANEQFF. CDR3 coding DNA: TGCGCCAGCAGCTTACAGTCCCAGGCCAATGAGCAGTTCTTC.